This T cell receptor beta chain came from a study of T-cell memory formation after mild COVID-19. Regarding the study as a whole: A subset of responding clones appeared in pre-infection memory, suggesting cross-reactive memory joined. CD4+ contracting clones lay mainly in CM and EM, CD8+ ones in EMRA.

Barcoded TCR alpha and TCR beta cDNA libraries with UMIs came from 5'RACE using constant-segment primers. From the 5' RACE reads, TCRdb called clonotypes with MiXCR, one entry per CDR3 protein. The profile shows fewer than 700,000 distinct CDR3 sequences, about a sixth of them singletons. This clonotype was seen a few times. Antigen unknown. The sequence came from an adult woman who had mild COVID-19 (a few samples of this study predate the infection). Cell type and time point are not known. Sequenced: PBMCs or a T cell subset sorted from them (not recorded which).

CDR3 coding DNA: TGTGCCATCAGACCGGGACTAGGTCTCAATGAGCAGTTCTTC. Its translation is CAIRPGLGLNEQFF. The chain is built from TRBV10-3 and TRBJ2-1, with 8 bases aligning to TRBD2. Germline V gives CDR1 ENHRY, CDR2 SYGVKD. Trimming at V came to 6 bases and at J to 6 bases, leaving 7 bases not matched to a gene. This CDR3 has 14 amino acids.